The rows below give T cell receptor beta chains drawn from one sample of a study of blood T cell repertoires in COVID-19. Some clones are missing from TCRdb's copy, which holds only in-frame ones; the method was immunoSEQ multiplex PCR. The sample yields around 60,000 clones, roughly 85% seen once. The sample taken for sequencing was peripheral blood. The receptors here all came from a man in his forties with acute or convalescent COVID-19. Each CDR3 is given with its conserved first and last residue. The order of the fields is V gene, CDR3 protein.

V gene: TRBV19; CDR3 protein: CASSSTAGGRQPQHF
V gene: TRBV5-1; CDR3 protein: CASYGTIHGDEQFF
V gene: TRBV11-3; CDR3 protein: CASSRSTGNAFF
V gene: TRBV2; CDR3 protein: CASEYKTGTPGEQYF
V gene: TRBV5-6; CDR3 protein: CASSLAGGGIWMNTEAFF
V gene: TRBV11-3; CDR3 protein: CASSLGPQVLGYTF
V gene: TRBV19; CDR3 protein: CASKTGAENTEAFF
V gene: TRBV7-2; CDR3 protein: CASSIRTGPEQYF
V gene: TRBV19; CDR3 protein: CASRRVDILGPKSPLHF
V gene: TRBV9; CDR3 protein: CASSPHDEKLFF
V gene: TRBV18; CDR3 protein: CASSLQGLENQPQHF
V gene: TRBV19; CDR3 protein: CASSIGDWSNQPQHF
V gene: TRBV14; CDR3 protein: CASSRQGAHTDTQYF